Here is one T cell receptor beta chain with its context. Its antigen is still unknown. The sample is drawn from a study of graft-versus-host responses after intestinal transplantation. Study background: Every transplant recipient was induced with anti-thymocyte globulin, then maintained on tacrolimus and steroids for about 3 years. Study results and limitations: Graft-donor T cell macrochimerism in patients accompanied high graft-versus-host to host-versus-graft clonal ratios in allografts. Recipient marrow contained GvH clones, some of which appeared first in ileum or blood.

Assay used: immunoSEQ multiplex PCR; TCRdb lists only in-frame clones, some missing. The data contain just over 85,000 clones, 85% to 95% of them singletons. From germline, CDR1 is MGHDK and CDR2 SYGVNS. With 4 bases clipped from V and 9 bases from J, the junction kept 7 bases outside the gene matches. This CDR3 has 14 amino acids. The rearrangement uses TRBV25-1 and TRBJ2-1; 9 nucleotides line up with TRBD2. This material consisted of unstimulated CD8+ T cells sorted from spleen or lymph node cells, taken before transplant. The sequence was collected from a human donor who was the organ donor for an intestinal transplant. The CDR3 sequence is CASSALAGPGEQFF. In nucleotides, the CDR3 is TGTGCCAGCAGTGCGCTAGCGGGGCCCGGTGAGCAGTTCTTC.